This T cell receptor beta chain was recorded in a study of T cells after yellow fever vaccination. Findings and limits, study-wide: The secondary response showed a weaker magnitude and a faster peak, day 5 versus 15. Abundant bulk-population clonotypes could contaminate the FACS-sorted repertoires. Re-detected after boosting: most primary clones, more than 95% of CD4 and roughly 90% of CD8.

The CDR3 consists of 17 residues. CDR1 is MNHEY and CDR2 is SVGEGT in the germline V gene. Germline trimming cut 2 bases from V and 2 bases from J; bases unmatched to any gene: 7. Researchers made TCR cDNA using 5'RACE template switching, and this step added a universal primer site and UMIs. A single record per CDR3 protein comes from TCRdb applying MiXCR to the 5' RACE reads. The sample contains approximately 600,000 distinct CDR3 sequences, 10% to 15% of which appear only once. Concerning this clonotype: The antigen is unknown.

Source: PBMCs, taken on the day of the yellow fever booster vaccination. The chain combines TRBV6-2 or TRBV6-3 with TRBJ2-7; 12 bases agree with TRBD2. The source is a man aged 25-40 years who received the YFV17D yellow fever vaccine. CDR3 in amino acids: CASSYGPGTSGPYEQYF. The DNA of the CDR3 is TGTGCCAGCAGTTACGGCCCCGGGACTAGCGGGCCCTACGAGCAGTACTTC.